The source of this T cell receptor beta chain is a study of CD8 T cells in Susac syndrome. RNA, at about 0.5 to 1 ug, was reverse transcribed with random hexamers. Amplification of the TCR beta CDR3 was carried out by immunoSEQ multiplex PCR, which spanned a total of 54 Vbeta and 13 Jbeta segments. TCRdb redid the calling of the immunoSEQ multiplex PCR reads with MiXCR, one entry per CDR3 protein. Among about 180,000 distinct CDR3 sequences, 85% to 95% were seen once, and the ten largest hold roughly 0.16%. CDR1 is GTSNPN and CDR2 is SVGIG in the germline V gene (reference sequence). Trimming cost V 3 bases and J 5 bases; bases outside gene matches: 12. The CDR3 has 17 residues.

The sequence was obtained from a human donor with multiple sclerosis. Sample: CD8+ T cells from PBMCs. This chain links TRBV30 with TRBJ2-2; 10 positions match TRBD2. CDR3 nucleotides: TGTGCCTGGAGGGAGCGCGGGACTAGCGCTGGTACCGGGGAGCTGTTTTTT. It yields the protein CAWRERGTSAGTGELFF.